Below are 15 T cell receptor beta chains sequenced from a single sample in a study of neurological immune-mediated disorders. TCRdb reanalysed the 5' RACE reads using MiXCR and keeps one entry per CDR3 protein. The sample shows over 25,000 distinct CDR3 sequences, about 15% of them seen only once. Sample time point: technical triplicate 3. Sequencing was done on a sample of CD4+ T cells from blood. The receptors were sampled from a female donor with HTLV-1-associated myelopathy (HAM/TSP).

Only a few counts were recorded for this clonotype. The CDR3 region is CASSASHTDTQYF. CDR3 DNA: TGTGCCAGCAGCGCCTCTCACACAGATACGCAGTATTTT. The genes are TRBV5-4 and TRBJ2-3; D gene ambiguous. This CDR3 region has 13 residues. Germline CDR1 is SGHNT and CDR2 is YYREEE (reference sequence). Trimming took off 4 bases at V and 2 bases at J, with 8 bases between the two ends. Full variable domain (rest looked up from reference TRBV5-4 and TRBJ2-3): ETGVTQSPTHLIKTRGQQVTLRCSSQSGHNTVSWYQQALGQGPQFIFQYYREEENGRGNFPPRFSGLQFPNYSSELNVNALELDDSALYLCASSASHTDTQYFGPGTRLTVL.

This clonotype was seen ten or more times. The V and J genes are TRBV20-1 and TRBJ1-1, with D perhaps TRBD1 (5 bases). Per germline, CDR1 DFQATT and CDR2 SNEGSKA (reference sequence). Trimming shortened V by 1 base and J by 1 base, and 13 bases separated the two germline ends. The CDR3 runs 15 residues. The CDR3 loop reads CSARVWQGGNTEAFF. The CDR3, as DNA: TGCAGTGCTAGAGTTTGGCAGGGTGGGAACACTGAAGCTTTCTTT.

By sample share, this clonotype is medium-sized. The genes are TRBV4-1 and TRBJ2-2; perhaps TRBD1 as D (6 bases). CDR1 and CDR2 from the germline V gene are MGHRA and YSYEKL. Trimming pared 0 bases from V and 4 bases from J, leaving 9 bases between. The CDR3 extends over 15 amino acids. Here the CDR3 reads CASSQEGASTGELFF. For the CDR3, the DNA is TGCGCCAGCAGCCAAGAGGGGGCGAGCACCGGGGAGCTGTTTTTT.

This clonotype is medium-sized by share. A read error may account for a junction end that differs from germline. This rearrangement joins TRBV7-7 to TRBJ2-1; D is possibly TRBD1 (5 bases). CDR1 SSHAT and CDR2 FNYEAQ come from the germline V gene (reference sequence). The CDR3 length is 14 residues. Here the CDR3 reads CASSLDAQDNEQFF. The CDR3 bases are TGTGCTAGCAGCTTAGACGCACAGGACAATGAGCAGTTCTTC.

This clonotype was counted many times. As DNA, the CDR3 is TGCAGTGCTTTGCCCGACAGGGGAGATTACGAGCAGTACTTC. This gives the protein CSALPDRGDYEQYF. The chain has TRBV20-1 and TRBJ2-7; 8 bases line up with TRBD1. Germline V gene sequence: CDR1 DFQATT, CDR2 SNEGSKA (reference sequence). V shed 5 bases and J 4 bases; nucleotides not matched to a gene: 10. This CDR3 is 14 amino acids long.

This clonotype occurred many times. In nucleotides, the CDR3 is TGTGCTAGTGCTACCGGGACCTTCACAGATACGCAGTATTTT. It is translated as CASATGTFTDTQYF. This sequence joins TRBV12-5 and TRBJ2-3; D may be TRBD1 or TRBD2 (5 bases each). The germline gives CDR1 LGHNT, CDR2 FRNRAP. Between the trimmed V and J ends, which lost 7 bases and 2 bases, there was a span of 13 bases. The CDR3 sequence is 14 residues long.

This clonotype was counted at least ten times. This chain uses TRBV13 with TRBJ2-1, with 10 bases fitting TRBD1. CDR1 is PRHDT, CDR2 FYEKMQ, per germline (reference sequence). The CDR3 runs 16 residues. Trimming removed 5 bases from V and 4 bases from J; junction bases left unmatched: 8. CDR3 loop: CASSPRTGGYYNEQFF. CDR3 DNA: TGTGCCAGCAGCCCTCGGACAGGGGGTTATTACAATGAGCAGTTCTTC. Supplemented by reference TRBV13 and TRBJ2-1, the full variable domain reads AAGVIQSPRHLIKEKRETATLKCYPIPRHDTVYWYQQGPGQDPQFLISFYEKMQSDKGSIPDRFSAQQFSDYHSELNMSSLELGDSALYFCASSPRTGGYYNEQFFGPGTRLTVL.

This clonotype was seen repeatedly, ten times or more. The chain's CDR3 is CASSFRTDIYSNQPQHF. The CDR3 DNA follows: TGTGCCAGCAGCTTCCGGACAGACATCTATAGCAATCAGCCCCAGCATTTT. The chain combines TRBV7-9 with TRBJ1-5, with a tentative D call TRBD1 (6 bases). From germline, CDR1 is SEHNR and CDR2 FQNEAQ (reference sequence). Trimming took 3 bases from V and 0 from J, leaving 15 bases between them. There are 17 residues in the CDR3.

There are many counts of this clonotype. This chain connects TRBV7-3 to TRBJ2-3, with D possibly being TRBD2 (5 bases). V lost 7 bases and J 8 bases, leaving 22 bases between the germline ends. Germline V lookup: CDR1 SGHTA, CDR2 FQGTGA. CDR3 length: 15 residues. The CDR3 reads CASKVFASTRVTQYF. The CDR3 DNA is TGTGCCAGCAAAGTATTCGCTAGTACGAGGGTTACGCAGTATTTT. Together with reference TRBV7-3 and TRBJ2-3, the CDR3 gives the full variable domain: GAGVSQTPSNKVTEKGKYVELRCDPISGHTALYWYRQSLGQGPEFLIYFQGTGAADDSGLPNDRFFAVRPEGSVSTLKIQRTERGDSAVYLCASKVFASTRVTQYFGPGTRLTVL.

The rearrangement links TRBV12-3 or TRBV12-4 to TRBJ2-7; the D gene is possibly TRBD2 (5 bases). There are 15 residues in the CDR3. V was trimmed by 0 bases and J by 6 bases, leaving 15 bases between them. The CDR3 loop reads CASSLARIAILEQYF. The CDR3 DNA reads as TGTGCCAGCAGTTTAGCGAGGATAGCGATACTCGAGCAGTACTTC.

In this sample, this clonotype turned up many times. The chain recombines TRBV5-1 with TRBJ2-7; the match to TRBD2 covers 8 bases. Germline-derived CDR1 and CDR2 are SGHRS and YFSETQ. The CDR3 length is 15 residues. The V gene end was trimmed by 0 bases and the J gene end by 1 base; junction bases not matched to a gene: 3. CDR3 nucleotides: TGCGCCAGCAGCTTGGGGACTAGCCAATCCTACGAGCAGTACTTC. It specifies CASSLGTSQSYEQYF.

This clonotype has at least ten counts. This chain uses TRBV12-3 or TRBV12-4 with TRBJ2-1; D is possibly TRBD1 (5 bases). This CDR3 has 13 amino acids. Trimming removed 3 bases from V and 10 bases from J, with 13 bases in between. The CDR3 spells CASSLAGILEQFF. The DNA of the CDR3 is TGTGCCAGCAGTTTGGCAGGGATACTCGAGCAGTTCTTC.

This clonotype was detected many times. The rearrangement uses TRBV4-1 and TRBJ2-5, with 8 bases identical to TRBD1. Germline-derived CDR1 and CDR2 are MGHRA and YSYEKL. The CDR3 has 17 residues. J lost 4 bases, V lost 1 base, and 11 bases had no gene match. This CDR3 is CASSQGEGRGQGETQYF. In nucleotides, the CDR3 is TGCGCCAGCAGCCAAGGCGAGGGCAGGGGGCAAGGAGAGACCCAGTACTTC.

Many counts were recorded for this clonotype. The chain joins TRBV20-1 to TRBJ1-5; D unresolved. Germline CDR1 DFQATT, CDR2 SNEGSKA (reference sequence). The V and J ends lost 0 bases and 5 bases respectively, with 14 bases between them. The CDR3 is 15 residues long. CDR3 DNA: TGCAGTGCTAGAGATAGGCCAGGAGTCGATCAGCCCCAGCATTTT. Protein: CSARDRPGVDQPQHF.

The table lists this clonotype with many counts. V usage is TRBV4-2 and J usage is TRBJ1-1; no clear D. V was pared by 4 bases and J by 4 bases, with 13 bases between. The germline V gene encodes CDR1 LGHNA and CDR2 YNFKEQ. This CDR3 region has 14 residues. The CDR3 reads CASSPRGGSTEAFF. DNA for the CDR3: TGTGCCAGCAGCCCTCGAGGAGGAAGCACTGAAGCTTTCTTT.